This TCR beta chain was identified in a study of blood T cell repertoires in COVID-19. Looking at the study overall: PBMCs, B-cell-depleted T cells, or T cells provided the cDNA or gDNA that made up the material.

TCRdb's copy holds only in-frame clones and misses some; the assay was immunoSEQ multiplex PCR. Of fewer than 300,000 clones in the sample, roughly 85% were seen once. The CDR3 consists of 16 residues. Germline CDR1 reads GTSNPN; CDR2 reads SVGIG (reference sequence). V was clipped by 8 bases and J by 0 bases, with 17 bases between them. The sample taken for sequencing was peripheral blood. The V gene is TRBV30, the J gene TRBJ2-6; D is possibly TRBD2 (6 bases). This clonotype was obtained from a woman in her late teens or twenties with acute or convalescent COVID-19. CDR3 sequence reads: CAGGPGLSSGANVLTF. The CDR3 DNA follows: TGTGCCGGGGGACCGGGACTTAGCTCTGGGGCCAACGTCCTGACTTTC.